These 6 T cell receptor beta chains originate from one sample sequenced in a study of blood T cells in healthy people across ages. With a J-beta primer mix and a sample-barcoded 5' primer, a second PCR ran about 7 to 11 cycles. TCRdb independently ran MiXCR on the 5' RACE reads; one entry per CDR3 protein. The data hold roughly 1,500,000 distinct CDR3 sequences, with approximately 32% observed a single time. Sequencing input: blood. Every receptor here comes from a woman aged 25 to 39 in good health.

The rearrangement uses TRBV7-8 and TRBJ2-1, with 7 bases aligning to TRBD2. CDR3 length equals 15 residues. V lost 3 bases to trimming and J lost 8 bases; unmatched junction nucleotides: 10. Germline lookup yields CDR1 SGHVS and CDR2 FQNEAQ. Here the CDR3 reads CASSFPGQAGDEQFF. CDR3 in DNA: TGTGCCAGCAGCTTTCCGGGGCAGGCGGGGGATGAGCAGTTCTTC.

This clonotype appeared a few times. The gene calls are TRBV28 and TRBJ2-7, with 9 bases that match TRBD2. The J segment lost 7 bases and the V segment lost 9 bases, leaving 13 bases of the junction unmatched. The CDR3 runs to 14 residues. The V gene's germline CDR1 is MDHEN and CDR2 SYDVKM. The DNA of the CDR3 is TGTGCCAGTGGATTAGCGGGAGTCTCATGGGAGCAGTACTTC. Translation gives CASGLAGVSWEQYF. The full variable domain, completed using reference TRBV28 and TRBJ2-7, is DVKVTQSSRYLVKRTGEKVFLECVQDMDHENMFWYRQDPGLGLRLIYFSYDVKMKEKGDIPEGYSVSREKKERFSLILESASTNQTSMYLCASGLAGVSWEQYFGPGTRLTVT.

This clonotype came up a few times. This rearrangement joins TRBV20-1 to TRBJ2-7; 8 nucleotides match TRBD2. Trimming removed 1 base from V and 0 bases from J; junction bases left unmatched: 8. This CDR3 spans 16 amino acids. Germline lookup yields CDR1 DFQATT and CDR2 SNEGSKA (reference sequence). CDR3 bases: TGCAGTGCTAGAGGGGCTAGCGGGCCAAGCTCCTACGAGCAGTACTTC. Translated, it gives CSARGASGPSSYEQYF.

This clonotype was observed many times. J is TRBJ2-3 and V is TRBV4-2; tentatively, D is TRBD1 or TRBD2 (5 bases each). CDR3 length: 15 residues. CDR1 is LGHNA, CDR2 YNFKEQ, per germline. Trimming took off 1 base at V and 6 bases at J, with 14 bases between the two ends. DNA of the CDR3: TGTGCCAGCAGCCAAGGAGGGGTACCACAGGATACGCAGTATTTT. This translates into CASSQGGVPQDTQYF.

This clonotype turned up a few times. This chain connects TRBV5-6 to TRBJ2-3; 10 positions agree with TRBD2. V lost 2 bases to trimming and J lost 0 bases; unmatched junction nucleotides: 15. The germline gives CDR1 SGHDT, CDR2 YYEEEE. The CDR3 extends over 20 amino acids. The CDR3 DNA reads TGTGCCAGCAGCTTTATTCTAGCGGGGGACCCACTATCTAGCACAGATACGCAGTATTTT. This gives the protein CASSFILAGDPLSSTDTQYF.

This clonotype was detected a few times. This chain's CDR3 is CASSYWTGREQYF. The DNA of the CDR3 is TGTGCCAGCAGTTACTGGACAGGTCGGGAGCAGTACTTC. The chain is built from TRBV6-5 and TRBJ2-7; 7 nucleotides align to TRBD1. The ends lost 1 base at V and 7 bases at J; junction bases unmatched: 4. Germline V CDR1 and CDR2: MNHEY, SVGAGI. This CDR3 spans 13 amino acids.